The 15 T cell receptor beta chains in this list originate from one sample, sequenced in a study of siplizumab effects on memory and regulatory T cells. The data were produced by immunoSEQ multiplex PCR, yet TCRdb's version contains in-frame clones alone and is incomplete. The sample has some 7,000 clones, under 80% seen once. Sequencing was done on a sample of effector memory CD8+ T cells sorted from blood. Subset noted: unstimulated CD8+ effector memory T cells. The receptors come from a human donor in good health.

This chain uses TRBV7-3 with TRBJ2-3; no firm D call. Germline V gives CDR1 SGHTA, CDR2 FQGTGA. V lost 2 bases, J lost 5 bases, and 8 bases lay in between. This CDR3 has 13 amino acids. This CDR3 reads CASSLVPIDTQYF. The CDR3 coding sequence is TGTGCCAGCAGCTTAGTTCCCATAGATACGCAGTATTTT.

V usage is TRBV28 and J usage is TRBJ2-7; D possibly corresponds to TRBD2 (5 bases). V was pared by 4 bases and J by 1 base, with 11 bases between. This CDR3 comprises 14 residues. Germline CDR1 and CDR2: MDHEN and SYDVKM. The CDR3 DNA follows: TGTGCCAGCAGTTGGACCGGGATTTCCTACGAGCAGTACTTC. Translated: CASSWTGISYEQYF.

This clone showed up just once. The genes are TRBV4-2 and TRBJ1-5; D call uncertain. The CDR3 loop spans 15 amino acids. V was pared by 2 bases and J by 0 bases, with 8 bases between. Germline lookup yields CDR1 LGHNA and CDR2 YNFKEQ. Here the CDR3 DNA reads TGTGCCAGCAGCCAACTAGAACATAGCAATCAGCCCCAGCATTTT. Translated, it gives CASSQLEHSNQPQHF.

CDR3 amino acids: CSVDMGQYNEQFF. CDR3 nucleotides: TGCAGCGTTGATATGGGACAGTACAATGAGCAGTTCTTC. The genes are TRBV29-1 and TRBJ2-1; 7 bases align to TRBD1. This CDR3 contains 13 residues. After removal of 3 bases from V and 4 bases from J, the junction contained 3 bases not matched to a gene. From germline, CDR1 is SQVTM and CDR2 ANQGSEA.

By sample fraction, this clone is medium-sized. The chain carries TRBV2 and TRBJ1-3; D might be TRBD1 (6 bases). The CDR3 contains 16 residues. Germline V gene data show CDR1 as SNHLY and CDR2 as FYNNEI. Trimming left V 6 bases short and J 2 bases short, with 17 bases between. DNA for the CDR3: TGTGCCAGCAGGGCAGGGGTTGAATCCGCTGGAAACACCATATATTTT. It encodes CASRAGVESAGNTIYF.

CDR3 residues: CASSSSSGRRGEQFF. For the CDR3, the DNA is TGTGCCAGCAGTTCATCTAGCGGGAGGCGCGGTGAGCAGTTCTTC. The rearrangement joins TRBV11-3 to TRBJ2-1; 11 nucleotides align to TRBD2. CDR1 and CDR2 from the germline V gene are SGHNT and YENEEA. This CDR3 contains 15 residues. With 6 bases clipped from V and 9 bases from J, the junction kept 10 bases outside the gene matches.

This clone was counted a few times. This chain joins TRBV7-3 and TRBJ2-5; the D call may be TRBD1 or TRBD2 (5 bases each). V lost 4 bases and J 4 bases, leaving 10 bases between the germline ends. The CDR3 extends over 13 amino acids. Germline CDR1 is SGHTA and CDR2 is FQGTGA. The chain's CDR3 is CASSSGQLETQYF. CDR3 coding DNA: TGTGCCAGCAGCTCGGGGCAATTAGAGACCCAGTACTTC.

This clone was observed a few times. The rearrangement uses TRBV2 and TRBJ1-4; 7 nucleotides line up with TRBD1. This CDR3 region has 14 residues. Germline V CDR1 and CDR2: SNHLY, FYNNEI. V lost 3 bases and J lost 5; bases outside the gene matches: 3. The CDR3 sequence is CASSEGTANEKLFF. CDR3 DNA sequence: TGTGCCAGCAGTGAGGGGACAGCGAATGAAAAACTGTTTTTT.

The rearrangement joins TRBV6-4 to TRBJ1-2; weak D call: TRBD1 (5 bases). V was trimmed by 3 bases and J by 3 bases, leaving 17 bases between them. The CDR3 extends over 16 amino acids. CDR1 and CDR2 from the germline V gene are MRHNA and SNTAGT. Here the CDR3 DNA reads TGTGCCAGCAGTGAAGGGACCGTAGGGCTACACTATGGCTACACCTTC. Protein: CASSEGTVGLHYGYTF.

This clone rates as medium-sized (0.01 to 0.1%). CDR3 protein: CASSQRLAGVVEQFF. The CDR3 DNA reads as TGCGCCAGCAGCCAAAGACTAGCGGGAGTTGTTGAGCAGTTCTTC. V gene TRBV4-1 combines with J gene TRBJ2-1; 12 bases agree with TRBD2. Trimming at V came to 2 bases and at J to 9 bases, leaving 5 bases not matched to a gene. Germline V gene sequence: CDR1 MGHRA, CDR2 YSYEKL. The CDR3 length is 15 residues.

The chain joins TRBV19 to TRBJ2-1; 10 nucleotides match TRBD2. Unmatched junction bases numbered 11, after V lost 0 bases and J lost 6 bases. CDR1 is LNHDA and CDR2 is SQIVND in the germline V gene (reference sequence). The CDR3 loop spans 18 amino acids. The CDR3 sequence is CASSIDGEREGTINEQFF. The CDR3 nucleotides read TGTGCCAGTAGTATAGATGGCGAGCGGGAGGGAACCATCAATGAGCAGTTCTTC.

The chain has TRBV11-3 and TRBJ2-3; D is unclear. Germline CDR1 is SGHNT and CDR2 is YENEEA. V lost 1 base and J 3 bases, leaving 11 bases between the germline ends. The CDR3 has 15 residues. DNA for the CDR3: TGTGCCAGCAGCTTAGTCGCCGCCAGAACAGATACGCAGTATTTT. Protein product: CASSLVAARTDTQYF.

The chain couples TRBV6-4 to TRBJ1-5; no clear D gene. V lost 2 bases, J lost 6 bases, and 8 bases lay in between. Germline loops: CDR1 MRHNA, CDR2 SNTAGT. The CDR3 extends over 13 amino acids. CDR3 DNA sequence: TGTGCCAGCAGTGACAGGGAGGGTCAGCCCCAGCATTTT. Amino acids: CASSDREGQPQHF.

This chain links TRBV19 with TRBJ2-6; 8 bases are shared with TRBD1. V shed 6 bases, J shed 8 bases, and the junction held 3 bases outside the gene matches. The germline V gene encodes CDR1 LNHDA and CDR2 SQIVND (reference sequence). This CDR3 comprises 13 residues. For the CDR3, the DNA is TGTGCCAGTAGCCAGGGGGCGACCAACGTCCTGACTTTC. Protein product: CASSQGATNVLTF.

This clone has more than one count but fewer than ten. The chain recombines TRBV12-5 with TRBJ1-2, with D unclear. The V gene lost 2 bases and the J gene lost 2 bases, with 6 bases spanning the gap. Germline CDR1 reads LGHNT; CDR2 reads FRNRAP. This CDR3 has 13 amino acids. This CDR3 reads CASGLRLNYGYTF. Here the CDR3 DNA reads TGTGCTAGTGGTTTGCGGCTGAACTATGGCTACACCTTC.